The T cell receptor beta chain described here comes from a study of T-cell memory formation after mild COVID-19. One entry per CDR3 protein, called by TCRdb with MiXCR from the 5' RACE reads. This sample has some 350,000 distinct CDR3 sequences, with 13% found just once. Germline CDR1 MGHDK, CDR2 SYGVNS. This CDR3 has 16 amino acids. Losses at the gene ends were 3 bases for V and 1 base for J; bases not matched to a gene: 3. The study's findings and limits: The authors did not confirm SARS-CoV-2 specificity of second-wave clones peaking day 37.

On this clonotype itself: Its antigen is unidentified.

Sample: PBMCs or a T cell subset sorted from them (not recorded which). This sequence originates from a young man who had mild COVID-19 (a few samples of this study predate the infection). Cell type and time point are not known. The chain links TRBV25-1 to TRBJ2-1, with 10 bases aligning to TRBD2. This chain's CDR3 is CASSDLAGVSYNEQFF. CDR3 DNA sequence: TGTGCCAGCAGTGATCTAGCGGGGGTTTCCTACAATGAGCAGTTCTTC. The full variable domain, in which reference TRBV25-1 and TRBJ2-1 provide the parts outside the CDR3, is EADIYQTPRYLVIGTGKKITLECSQTMGHDKMYWYQQDPGMELHLIHYSYGVNSTEKGDLSSESTVSRIRTEHFPLTLESARPSHTSQYLCASSDLAGVSYNEQFFGPGTRLTVL.